These 4 T cell receptor beta chains were sequenced from one sample in a study of CD8+CD57+ T cells in acquired aplastic anemia listed by TCRdb under 2018. Data came from an Illumina HiSeq 2000. TCR beta VDJ combination and CDR3 sequence profiling used genomic DNA as the template. Using fastp trimming at Q25 and MiXCR clonotype assembly, TCRdb reanalyzed the public sequencing data and kept in-frame beta chains. All rows with the same CDR3 protein become a single entry with the most common DNA and genes. For this sample there are approximately 180,000 distinct CDR3 sequences; less than 50% appear just once. The biggest ten clones account for roughly 2% of the sample. Patients chosen for sequencing had shown expansion of CD8+CD57+ cells by flow cytometry. The sample taken for sequencing was sorted CD4+, CD8+, or CD8+CD57+ T cells (not recorded which) from PBMCs. These TCRs come from a human donor with aplastic anemia.

This clonotype was seen just once. This sequence joins TRBV6-5 and TRBJ1-1, with TRBD1 identical over 10 bases. The junction had 13 bases not matched to a gene; V was cut back by 4 bases and J by 11 bases. Germline V gene sequence: CDR1 MNHEY, CDR2 SVGAGI. This CDR3 is built from 15 residues. CDR3 coding DNA: TGTGCCAGCAGTTGGGGGACAGGGGAAGTAATTTCGGCTTTCTTT. This sequence encodes CASSWGTGEVISAFF.

Regarding this clonotype: A much larger clonotype is one base distant, so this may be a read error. J is TRBJ1-2 and V is TRBV6-1, with 7 bases aligning to TRBD1. CDR3 length equals 15 residues. Per germline, CDR1 MNHNS and CDR2 SASEGT. Germline trimming cut 3 bases from V and 8 bases from J; bases unmatched to any gene: 12. CDR3 coding DNA: TGTGCCAGCAGTGAGAGACAGGGCTCCCATTTCGGCTACACCTTC. Residues: CASSERQGSHFGYTF.

This clonotype has at least ten counts. The gene calls are TRBV19 and TRBJ2-3; D not certain. Germline V gene sequence: CDR1 LNHDA, CDR2 SQIVND (reference sequence). CDR3 length: 13 residues. V dropped 7 bases and J dropped 11 bases, with 19 bases sitting between them. In DNA, the CDR3 is TGTGCCAGTACCCCCCGGAGAGCCTCGATGCAGTATTTT. This gives the protein CASTPRRASMQYF.

This clonotype has only one observation. The V gene is TRBV12-5, the J gene TRBJ2-7; TRBD1 agrees at 7 bases. Trimming cost V 1 base and J 7 bases; bases outside gene matches: 4. CDR1 is LGHNT and CDR2 is FRNRAP in the germline V gene. The CDR3 totals 13 residues. The CDR3 bases are TGTGCTAGTGGTTTGGACCCGGGACAGGAGCAGTACTTC. Translating gives CASGLDPGQEQYF.